This TCR beta chain was sequenced during a study of response to subunit inactivated influenza vaccine. The length of the CDR3 is 14 residues. V was trimmed by 2 bases and J by 4 bases, leaving 10 bases between them. Germline CDR1 is LGHNA and CDR2 is YNFKEQ. TCRdb processed the RT-PCR reads anew with MiXCR; each CDR3 protein has one entry. The data show about 830,000 distinct CDR3 sequences, with 15% to 20% seen just once and roughly 11% held by the top ten. The sample holds a few counts of this clonotype. This rearrangement joins TRBV4-2 to TRBJ2-3; the D is unclear. The clonotype originates from a man in his forties or fifties who received an inactivated influenza vaccine. The sample was PBMCs from blood, taken 5 days after vaccination. The CDR3 is CASSQLGGPDTQYF. The CDR3 DNA is TGTGCCAGCAGCCAATTAGGTGGCCCAGATACGCAGTATTTT.